This T cell receptor beta chain was recorded in a study of early T cells in non-severe SARS-CoV-2 infection. Ten or more counts support this clonotype. As yet, its antigen is unknown. V lost 1 base and J 5 bases, leaving 24 bases between the germline ends. The length of the CDR3 is 18 residues. The germline gives CDR1 MDHEN, CDR2 SYDVKM. cDNA molecules, individually, were tagged with unique molecular identifiers. TCRdb reanalysed the 5' RACE reads using MiXCR and keeps one entry per CDR3 protein. The sample consists of approximately 30,000 distinct CDR3 sequences, roughly 4.5% of them appearing once. Study conclusions and caveats: VDJdb matching, biased toward anti-spike CD8 responses, missed private and CD4 specificities.

The rearrangement joins TRBV28 to TRBJ2-7; a weak D match, TRBD1 (5 bases). This TCR came from an adult who was a healthcare worker with PCR-confirmed SARS-CoV-2 infection or an uninfected control (not recorded which). Sequences were obtained from whole blood. The CDR3 DNA reads as TGTGCCAGCAGTTTATTGGTATGGGGCAAAGCCATAGAGGACGAGCAGTACTTC. It translates to CASSLLVWGKAIEDEQYF. The full variable domain, rest sourced from reference TRBV28 and TRBJ2-7, is DVKVTQSSRYLVKRTGEKVFLECVQDMDHENMFWYRQDPGLGLRLIYFSYDVKMKEKGDIPEGYSVSREKKERFSLILESASTNQTSMYLCASSLLVWGKAIEDEQYFGPGTRLTVT.